The entry below describes one TCR beta chain. This sample was taken from a study of T cell changes during pregnancy in multiple sclerosis. From germline, CDR1 is SGHRS and CDR2 YFSETQ. The V gene lost 0 bases and the J gene lost 5 bases, with 9 bases spanning the gap. CDR3 length: 15 amino acids. Some clones are missing from TCRdb's copy, which holds only in-frame ones; the method was immunoSEQ multiplex PCR. The sample yields around 97,000 clones, about nine tenths seen once. This material consisted of peripheral blood, taken in the second trimester of pregnancy. This receptor was obtained from a female donor in good health, enrolled as a control in a pregnancy study. The chain recombines TRBV5-1 with TRBJ1-6; D gene uncertain. The CDR3 DNA is TGCGCCAGCAGCTTGGGGGCCCCCAATAATTCACCCCTCCACTTT. Translation gives CASSLGAPNNSPLHF.